This is a list of T cell receptor beta chains from one sample in a study of blood T cell repertoires in COVID-19. Assay: immunoSEQ multiplex PCR; the TCRdb copy retains only in-frame clones and omits some. The sample shows some 120,000 clones, 82% of them seen only once. Sequencing was done on a sample of peripheral blood. All receptors come from a man aged 65 to 85 with acute or convalescent COVID-19. The CDR3 runs from the conserved cysteine through the conserved F or W. A D gene is named only where the DNA matches it firmly. Rows may omit the clone size; those that give it use once, few, many or a size class.

abundance	v_gene	j_gene	d_gene	CDR3nt	CDR3aa
-	TRBV7-8	TRBJ1-6	TRBD1	TGTGCCAGCAGCTCTGGGACAGCGTATAATTCACCCCTCCACTTT	CASSSGTAYNSPLHF
few	TRBV3-1/TRBV3-2	TRBJ1-1	TRBD1	TGTGCCAGCAGCCTACCCCCGACAGGGGCTGACACTGAAGCTTTCTTT	CASSLPPTGADTEAFF
-	TRBV7-8	TRBJ1-2	TRBD1	TGTGCCAGCAGCTTTGCACAGGGGGAGGGCTACACCTTC	CASSFAQGEGYTF
-	TRBV5-1	TRBJ2-7	TRBD1	TGCGCCAGCAGCTCCGGGACAGGGTCCTACGAGCAGTACTTC	CASSSGTGSYEQYF
once	TRBV6-1	TRBJ2-5	TRBD1	TGTGCCAGCAGTGAACAGACAGGGTTCGGCTCAGGGACCCAGTACTTC	CASSEQTGFGSGTQYF
-	TRBV9	TRBJ1-3	-	TGTGCCAGCAGCGTAGACCACAGGGCTGGAAACACCATATATTTT	CASSVDHRAGNTIYF
-	TRBV2	TRBJ2-1	TRBD2	TGTGCCAGCAGTGAAGCCCGAGCGGGGTGGGCCTACAATGAGCAGTTCTTC	CASSEARAGWAYNEQFF
-	TRBV30	TRBJ1-6	TRBD1	TGTGCCTGGGGACAGGGCTCCTATAATTCACCCCTCCACTTT	CAWGQGSYNSPLHF
-	TRBV11-3	TRBJ1-1	TRBD1	TGTGCCAGCAGCTGGGGACAGGGGACGCGGAACACTGAAGCTTTCTTT	CASSWGQGTRNTEAFF
-	TRBV5-1	TRBJ2-7	TRBD1	TGCGCCAGCGGGGGACAGGGAGGGCACGAGCAGTACTTC	CASGGQGGHEQYF
-	TRBV12-3/TRBV12-4	TRBJ1-1	TRBD1	TGTGCCAGCAGCCGGGACAGAAGAGCTTTCTTT	CASSRDRRAFF
once	TRBV5-4	TRBJ1-1	-	TGTGCCAGCAGCTTGGCCACATTGGGGGGTGCGAACACTGAAGCTTTCTTT	CASSLATLGGANTEAFF
few	TRBV6-1	TRBJ1-4	-	TGTGCCAGCAGTGAAGCGCAGACTACTACTAATGAAAAACTGTTTTTT	CASSEAQTTTNEKLFF
-	TRBV7-9	TRBJ2-4	-	TGTGCCAGCAGCTTGGGCAGTAGATCGGGGAACATTCAGTACTTC	CASSLGSRSGNIQYF
-	TRBV5-4	TRBJ2-7	-	TGTGCCAGCAGCTTGGGGCAGGGGTCACACTACGAGCAGTACTTC	CASSLGQGSHYEQYF
-	TRBV30	TRBJ2-3	TRBD2	TGTGCCTGGTCCTTAGCGGGAGGGCCGGATACGCAGTATTTT	CAWSLAGGPDTQYF
-	TRBV18	TRBJ2-2	-	TGTGCCAGCTCACTCGGTAGAACCGGGGAGCTGTTTTTT	CASSLGRTGELFF
-	TRBV7-9	TRBJ2-3	-	TGTGCCAGCAGCTTTAGGACAGACCGCACAGATACGCAGTATTTT	CASSFRTDRTDTQYF
-	TRBV20-1	TRBJ1-4	TRBD1	TGCAGTGCTAGTAGAAGAGGGACAGGGACTGAAAAACTGTTTTTT	CSASRRGTGTEKLFF
once	TRBV6-1	TRBJ1-4	TRBD1	TGTGCCAGCAGTGAAGGACCACAGGGGGAGATTTTT	CASSEGPQGEIF
-	TRBV24-1	TRBJ2-5	-	TGTGCCACCAGTGACGGACTGGTGGGCCAGACCCAGTACTTC	CATSDGLVGQTQYF
-	TRBV3-1/TRBV3-2	TRBJ1-5	-	TGTGCCAGCAGCCAAGTAAGCAATCAGCCCCAGCATTTT	CASSQVSNQPQHF
-	TRBV7-9	TRBJ2-7	TRBD1	TGTGCCAGCAGCCGCCTCGCGACAGGGGGGTCCCTTAACTACGAGCAGTACTTC	CASSRLATGGSLNYEQYF
-	TRBV9	TRBJ1-1	-	TGTGCCAGCAGCGCAACCGGGACTGGAGCTTTCTTT	CASSATGTGAFF
once	TRBV11-2	TRBJ1-3	TRBD1	TGTGCCAGCAGCCCTCGACAGGGTCGTTTTGGAAACACCATATATTTT	CASSPRQGRFGNTIYF
few	TRBV5-3	TRBJ1-6	-	TGTGCCAGAAGCTTATGGTCCAGGGAAAATTCACCCCTCCACTTT	CARSLWSRENSPLHF